This T cell receptor beta chain stems from a study of human T cells and chemical hapten exposure. Study overall: Small volume differences among pooled libraries mainly caused per-sample TCR yield variation.

Described time point: patch test 1, 2 weeks after DPC sensitization. This sample's treatment: therapeutic diphenylcyclopropenone sensitization with weekly scalp DPC. There are a few counts of this clonotype. The V segment lost 6 bases and the J segment 0 bases; nucleotides outside the gene matches: 9. CDR1 SNHLY and CDR2 FYNNEI come from the germline V gene. This CDR3 has 16 amino acids. TCRdb reprocessed the RACE reads with MiXCR, giving one entry per CDR3 protein. The sample lists roughly 120,000 distinct CDR3 sequences, 12% occurring once. Here the sequenced sample was whole blood, taken in connection with sensitization to the hapten diphenylcyclopropenone (DPC). The chain has TRBV2 and TRBJ2-3; 7 nucleotides align to TRBD1. This TCR came from a woman between 50 and 59 years old with alopecia areata. Some clones in this sample may be carry-over from other donors' samples. This CDR3 reads CASRVQGRTSTDTQYF. DNA for the CDR3: TGTGCCAGCAGGGTACAGGGGCGGACAAGCACAGATACGCAGTATTTT.